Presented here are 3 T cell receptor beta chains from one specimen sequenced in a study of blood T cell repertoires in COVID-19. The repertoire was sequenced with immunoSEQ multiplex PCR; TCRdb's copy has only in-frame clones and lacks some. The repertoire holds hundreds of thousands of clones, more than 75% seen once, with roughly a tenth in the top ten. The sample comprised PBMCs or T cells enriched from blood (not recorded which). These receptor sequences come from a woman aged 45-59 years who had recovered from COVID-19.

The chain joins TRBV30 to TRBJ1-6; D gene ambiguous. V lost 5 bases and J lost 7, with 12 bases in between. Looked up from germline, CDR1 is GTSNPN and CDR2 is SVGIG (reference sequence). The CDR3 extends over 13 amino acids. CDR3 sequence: CAWAGSGNSPLHF. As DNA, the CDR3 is TGTGCCTGGGCCGGGTCCGGGAATTCACCCCTCCACTTT.

The CDR3 bases are TGTGCCAGCAGCCAAGATGGGTCCGGGTCACCCCTCCACTTT. This translates into CASSQDGSGSPLHF. The genes are TRBV3-1 (or the pseudogene TRBV3-2) and TRBJ1-6; D not resolved. The CDR3 spans 14 residues. Trimming stripped 0 bases from V and 10 bases from J, with 10 bases between. Germline V CDR1 and CDR2: LGHDT, YNNKEL (reference sequence).

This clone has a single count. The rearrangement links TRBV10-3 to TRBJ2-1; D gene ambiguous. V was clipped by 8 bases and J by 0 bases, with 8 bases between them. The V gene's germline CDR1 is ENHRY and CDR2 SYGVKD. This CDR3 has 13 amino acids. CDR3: CAIGTDSYNEQFF. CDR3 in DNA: TGTGCCATCGGCACCGACTCCTACAATGAGCAGTTCTTC.